These 14 T cell receptor beta chains were sequenced from one sample in a study of technical replicates of blood from several donors. Only in-frame clones appear in the TCRdb table, and some are missing; sequencing was by immunoSEQ multiplex PCR. The table has 80,000 to 100,000 clones, about 96% seen once. The specimen sequenced was T cells isolated from PBMCs. The receptors derive from a human donor in good health.

CDR3 region: CASGLRPPKQNHSNQPQHF. The CDR3 DNA follows: TGTGCTAGTGGTTTGCGACCCCCTAAACAGAACCATAGCAATCAGCCCCAGCATTTT. The rearrangement links TRBV12-5 to TRBJ1-5, with D unclear. Looked up from germline, CDR1 is LGHNT and CDR2 is FRNRAP. Trimming took off 2 bases at V and 0 bases at J, with 20 bases between the two ends. The CDR3 totals 19 residues.

The chain combines TRBV4-1 with TRBJ2-7, with TRBD2 identical over 9 bases. Germline CDR1 reads MGHRA; CDR2 reads YSYEKL. V shed 4 bases, J shed 4 bases, and the junction held 5 bases outside the gene matches. The CDR3 contains 14 residues. Here the CDR3 reads CASSRLAGPYEQYF. The CDR3 nucleotides read TGCGCCAGCAGCCGCCTAGCGGGACCATACGAGCAGTACTTC.

J is TRBJ1-1 and V is TRBV6-5; possibly TRBD1 for D (6 bases). The CDR3 has 13 residues. Trimming shortened V by 2 bases and J by 4 bases, and 8 bases separated the two germline ends. Germline V gene lookup returns CDR1 MNHEY and CDR2 SVGAGI. The CDR3 bases are TGTGCCAGCAGTTACCTAGGGGGCACTGAAGCTTTCTTT. Its protein is CASSYLGGTEAFF.

V and J are TRBV10-3 and TRBJ1-3; D remains ambiguous. The CDR3 loop spans 15 amino acids. Trimming removed 3 bases at V and 0 bases at J, with 9 bases between. Germline V gives CDR1 ENHRY, CDR2 SYGVKD. The CDR3 coding sequence is TGTGCCATCAGTGACAGTCGAAGCTCTGGAAACACCATATATTTT. Its translation: CAISDSRSSGNTIYF.

This sequence joins TRBV7-8 and TRBJ2-5; D not certain. CDR3 length: 13 amino acids. V was clipped by 5 bases and J by 6 bases, with 13 bases between them. Germline-derived CDR1 and CDR2 are SGHVS and FQNEAQ. The CDR3 protein is CASSPPPIKTQYF. CDR3 sequence (DNA): TGTGCCAGCAGCCCCCCCCCTATAAAGACCCAGTACTTC.

The chain is built from TRBV27 and TRBJ2-2; 8 bases map to TRBD2. The ends lost 8 bases at V and 7 bases at J; junction bases unmatched: 9. Germline V gene sequence: CDR1 MNHEY, CDR2 SMNVEV (reference sequence). This CDR3 has 14 residues. The CDR3 bases are TGTGCCAGCTCTAAGCGGGAGAGGCACGGGGAGCTGTTTTTT. It encodes CASSKRERHGELFF.

This chain joins TRBV30 and TRBJ2-5, with TRBD1 as a possible D gene (5 bases). Germline V CDR1 and CDR2: GTSNPN, SVGIG (reference sequence). CDR3 size: 13 residues. Trimming shortened V by 1 base and J by 6 bases, and 12 bases separated the two germline ends. As DNA, the CDR3 is TGTGCCTGGAGTGGCCAGGGATCCAAGACCCAGTACTTC. Protein: CAWSGQGSKTQYF.

The chain carries TRBV6-6 and TRBJ2-2, with D possibly TRBD1 on 5 matching bases. CDR3 length equals 16 residues. Per the germline V gene, CDR1 is MNHNY and CDR2 is SVGAGI (reference sequence). Trimming removed 5 bases at V and 7 bases at J, with 20 bases between. CDR3 in amino acids: CASSPQQDPPYGELFF. CDR3 in DNA: TGTGCCAGCAGTCCCCAACAGGACCCACCTTACGGGGAGCTGTTTTTT.

CDR3 amino acids: CASSLTGKVYYNEQFF. The CDR3 DNA is TGTGCCAGCAGTTTAACGGGAAAGGTCTATTACAATGAGCAGTTCTTC. This chain uses TRBV27 with TRBJ2-1, with a possible D match to TRBD2 (5 bases). This CDR3 region has 16 residues. Germline V gene sequence: CDR1 MNHEY, CDR2 SMNVEV (reference sequence). V was shortened by 2 bases and J by 4 bases, with 15 bases between the two germline ends.

The genes are TRBV28 and TRBJ1-5; 8 bases agree with TRBD1. Looked up from germline, CDR1 is MDHEN and CDR2 is SYDVKM. V trimming: 10 bases; J trimming: 5 bases; junction bases outside the gene matches: 13. This CDR3 is built from 15 residues. The CDR3, as DNA: TGTGCCACCAAAGGAGGACAGGGTAAATATCAGCCCCAGCATTTT. Its translation: CATKGGQGKYQPQHF.

The chain couples TRBV27 to TRBJ1-2; no reliable D call. The germline V gene encodes CDR1 MNHEY and CDR2 SMNVEV (reference sequence). V was cut by 3 bases and J by 8 bases, with 22 bases left in between. CDR3 length equals 16 residues. CDR3 residues: CASSFRMKGEGGGYTF. The CDR3 nucleotides read TGTGCCAGCAGTTTTCGAATGAAGGGAGAAGGCGGGGGCTACACCTTC.

This chain connects TRBV5-1 to TRBJ2-1; D might be TRBD2 (5 bases). Trimming removed 1 base from V and 0 bases from J, with 8 bases in between. Looked up from germline, CDR1 is SGHRS and CDR2 is YFSETQ. This CDR3 contains 15 residues. CDR3 sequence: CASSLRADSYNEQFF. The DNA for the CDR3 is TGCGCCAGCAGCTTGAGAGCGGACTCCTACAATGAGCAGTTCTTC. The full variable domain, completed using reference TRBV5-1 and TRBJ2-1, is KAGVTQTPRYLIKTRGQQVTLSCSPISGHRSVSWYQQTPGQGLQFLFEYFSETQRNKGNFPGRFSGRQFSNSRSEMNVSTLELGDSALYLCASSLRADSYNEQFFGPGTRLTVL.

V gene TRBV2 combines with J gene TRBJ1-1; D gene uncertain. The CDR3 has 15 amino acids. V lost 8 bases, J lost 1 base, and 17 bases lay in between. The germline CDR1 and CDR2 sequences are SNHLY and FYNNEI. The CDR3 sequence is CASSPEGAGNTEAFF. The DNA of the CDR3 is TGTGCCAGCTCCCCCGAGGGCGCAGGGAACACTGAAGCTTTCTTT. The entire variable domain, with the rest obtained from reference TRBV2 and TRBJ1-1, is as follows: EPEVTQTPSHQVTQMGQEVILRCVPISNHLYFYWYRQILGQKVEFLVSFYNNEISEKSEIFDDQFSVERPDGSNFTLKIRSTKLEDSAMYFCASSPEGAGNTEAFFGQGTRLTVV.

The chain uses TRBV5-1 and TRBJ2-1; TRBD2 aligns across 14 bases. Per the germline V gene, CDR1 is SGHRS and CDR2 is YFSETQ. V trimming: 3 bases; J trimming: 6 bases; junction bases outside the gene matches: 8. This CDR3 region has 17 residues. The CDR3 nucleotides read TGCGCCAGCAGCTCCTTGACTAGCGGGAGGGCCCTCAATGAGCAGTTCTTC. It specifies CASSSLTSGRALNEQFF.